This section outlines one TCR beta chain sequence together with its context. Its antigen is currently unknown. V gave up 2 bases and J gave up 3 bases, with 8 bases separating them. This CDR3 region has 13 residues. Germline V gene data show CDR1 as ENHRY and CDR2 as SYGVKD. The data belong to a study of T cell repertoires in cytomegalovirus infection. Study-level information: Recently described HLA-C-restricted plus well-studied HLA-B-restricted CMV epitopes were used. It was the public TCR beta signatures that indicated both CMV infection and matching HLA type. Study results and limitations: Cumulative frequency of public TCR beta families picked out carriers of CMV plus the relevant HLA.

TCRdb analysed the reads with MiXCR anew, one entry per CDR3 protein. Among about 770,000 distinct CDR3 sequences listed, around 29% were seen once. The TCR originated in a human donor in good health (CMV status not recorded). Some clones in this sample may be carry-over from other donors' samples. This specimen consisted of cultured CD8+ T cells from PBMCs, obtained from culture after CMV antigen stimulation. The gene calls are TRBV10-3 and TRBJ2-7; D remains unclear. The CDR3 here is CAISEEYSYEQYF. The DNA of the CDR3 is TGTGCCATCAGTGAGGAATACAGCTACGAGCAGTACTTC.